The 28 T cell receptor beta chains presented below share a single source sample, sequenced in a study of T-cell reconstitution after alpha-beta-depleted transplantation in children. A library of TCRbeta sequences, prepared with unique molecular identifiers, was generated. Each CDR3 protein is one row after TCRdb ran MiXCR on the PCR reads. The table has 210,000 or so distinct CDR3 sequences, around 10% seen once. Sequences were derived from PBMCs from the stem cell graft donor, sampled from the stem cell graft. The origin of the receptors is a human donor who donated a stem cell graft to a child with acute lymphoblastic leukemia.

This clonotype came up a few times. CDR3 nucleotide sequence: TGTGCCAGTCAACCGGGACAGGGCCCCACCTACGAGCAGTACTTC. Its protein is CASQPGQGPTYEQYF. The chain has TRBV19 and TRBJ2-7; 9 nucleotides match TRBD1. The CDR3 extends over 15 amino acids. Germline CDR1 reads LNHDA; CDR2 reads SQIVND (reference sequence). The junction had 10 bases not matched to a gene; V was cut back by 8 bases and J by 2 bases.

The rearrangement joins TRBV5-1 to TRBJ1-4; D call uncertain. The germline gives CDR1 SGHRS, CDR2 YFSETQ. The CDR3 extends over 15 amino acids. V was trimmed by 2 bases and J by 0 bases, leaving 8 bases between them. CDR3: CASSLDGPTNEKLFF. CDR3 coding DNA: TGCGCCAGCAGCTTAGATGGGCCAACTAATGAAAAACTGTTTTTT. Full variable domain (rest looked up from reference TRBV5-1 and TRBJ1-4): KAGVTQTPRYLIKTRGQQVTLSCSPISGHRSVSWYQQTPGQGLQFLFEYFSETQRNKGNFPGRFSGRQFSNSRSEMNVSTLELGDSALYLCASSLDGPTNEKLFFGSGTQLSVL.

This clonotype was counted at least ten times. J is TRBJ1-5 and V is TRBV7-2; 8 bases line up with TRBD1. The CDR3 is 13 amino acids. Germline V CDR1 and CDR2: SGHTA, FQGNSA. V lost 5 bases and J lost 7; bases outside the gene matches: 4. The CDR3 DNA reads TGTGCCAGCAGCGCACGGACAGGGCAGCCCCAGCATTTT. It codes for CASSARTGQPQHF.

This clonotype was detected a few times. The chain has TRBV5-1 and TRBJ2-3; 7 bases are shared with TRBD1. This CDR3 comprises 17 residues. The junction had 7 bases not matched to a gene; V was cut back by 0 bases and J by 0 bases. Germline V gene lookup returns CDR1 SGHRS and CDR2 YFSETQ. Here the CDR3 DNA reads TGCGCCAGCAGCTTGGTGGGACAGACCAAGAGCACAGATACGCAGTATTTT. Translation: CASSLVGQTKSTDTQYF.

The chain carries TRBV7-8 and TRBJ1-1; TRBD1 agrees at 8 bases. Germline V gene lookup returns CDR1 SGHVS and CDR2 FQNEAQ. The CDR3 sequence is 20 residues long. J gave up 4 bases and V 5 bases, and 24 bases lay outside the gene matches. CDR3 sequence: CASSPKGGVTDRGSFTEAFF. The CDR3 region has the DNA TGTGCCAGCAGCCCCAAAGGCGGGGTTACTGACAGGGGATCATTCACTGAAGCTTTCTTT.

This clonotype was seen many times. V is TRBV7-2 and J is TRBJ2-4; D possibly corresponds to TRBD2 (6 bases). V gave up 0 bases and J gave up 0 bases, with 9 bases separating them. This CDR3 comprises 16 residues. Germline V gives CDR1 SGHTA, CDR2 FQGNSA. CDR3 region: CASSLAGGLAKNIQYF. The CDR3 DNA reads TGTGCCAGCAGCTTAGCGGGGGGACTAGCCAAAAACATTCAGTACTTC. Looking up the rest from reference TRBV7-2 and TRBJ2-4 gives the full variable domain: GAGVSQSPSNKVTEKGKDVELRCDPISGHTALYWYRQSLGQGLEFLIYFQGNSAPDKSGLPSDRFSAERTGGSVSTLTIQRTQQEDSAVYLCASSLAGGLAKNIQYFGAGTRLSVL.

The rearrangement joins TRBV6-5 to TRBJ1-5; 11 bases are shared with TRBD1. The CDR3 has 14 amino acids. Germline CDR1 is MNHEY and CDR2 is SVGAGI. With V trimmed by 6 bases and J by 5 bases, 3 bases remained unmatched. The CDR3 DNA reads TGTGCCAGCAGATCGGGACAGGGGGATCAGCCCCAGCATTTT. Translating it yields CASRSGQGDQPQHF.

Comment on this clonotype: A much more abundant neighbour one base away suggests this may be a read error. This chain links TRBV27 with TRBJ2-3, with 10 nucleotides matching TRBD1. Germline V gene data show CDR1 as MNHEY and CDR2 as SMNVEV (reference sequence). J was trimmed by 5 bases and V by 4 bases; bases with no gene match: 12. The CDR3 length is 17 residues. CDR3 region: CASSSPKDRGCVDTQYF. The CDR3 bases are TGTGCCAGCAGTTCGCCGAAGGACAGGGGGTGTGTAGATACGCAGTATTTT.

The J gene is TRBJ1-5, the V gene TRBV5-1, with TRBD1 matching over 7 bases. CDR1 is SGHRS and CDR2 is YFSETQ in the germline V gene. V shed 2 bases and J 2 bases; nucleotides not matched to a gene: 4. This CDR3 comprises 15 residues. CDR3: CASSFTGAGNQPQHF. CDR3 nucleotide sequence: TGCGCCAGCAGCTTTACAGGGGCGGGCAATCAGCCCCAGCATTTT.

This clonotype was detected many times. This rearrangement joins TRBV24-1 to TRBJ1-5; D is ambiguous. The CDR3 has 11 residues. Germline lookup yields CDR1 KGHDR and CDR2 SFDVKD. V gave up 8 bases and J gave up 7 bases, with 8 bases separating them. CDR3 bases: TGTGCCACCATCCACGAGCAGCCCCAGCATTTT. This sequence encodes CATIHEQPQHF.

V usage is TRBV6-2 or TRBV6-3 and J usage is TRBJ1-1, with D unresolved. Germline V gene data show CDR1 as MNHEY and CDR2 as SVGEGT. This CDR3 spans 13 amino acids. The germline V and J ends were trimmed by 0 bases and 4 bases, with 6 bases remaining between them. CDR3 sequence (DNA): TGTGCCAGCAGTTACTCGCGAGTCACTGAAGCTTTCTTT. Translating gives CASSYSRVTEAFF.

This clonotype has just a few counts. CDR3 in amino acids: CASSLGSRSRETQYF. CDR3 nucleotides: TGTGCCAGCAGCTTAGGTTCGCGTTCCCGGGAGACCCAGTACTTC. This chain uses TRBV7-2 with TRBJ2-5; D is uncertain. The V and J ends lost 1 base and 5 bases respectively, with 14 bases between them. CDR3 length: 15 amino acids. Germline CDR1 reads SGHTA; CDR2 reads FQGNSA.

In this sample, this clonotype turned up a few times. The chain has TRBV27 and TRBJ1-3, with unresolved D. Germline CDR1 MNHEY, CDR2 SMNVEV (reference sequence). There are 16 residues in the CDR3. The V and J ends lost 4 bases and 0 bases respectively, with 13 bases between them. CDR3 sequence (DNA): TGTGCCAGCAGTTCCCGCGGTGGGAGCTCTGGAAACACCATATATTTT. Translation gives CASSSRGGSSGNTIYF.

This clonotype was counted a few times. The chain couples TRBV5-1 to TRBJ2-5; the D is unclear. Trimming cost V 6 bases and J 1 base, with 4 bases left between them. The CDR3 has 11 residues. Germline assignment: CDR1 SGHRS and CDR2 YFSETQ. CDR3 sequence (DNA): TGCGCCAGCACCCTCCAAGAGACCCAGTACTTC. Its translation: CASTLQETQYF. Variable domain in full (rest from reference TRBV5-1 and TRBJ2-5): KAGVTQTPRYLIKTRGQQVTLSCSPISGHRSVSWYQQTPGQGLQFLFEYFSETQRNKGNFPGRFSGRQFSNSRSEMNVSTLELGDSALYLCASTLQETQYFGPGTRLLVL.

At least ten counts were recorded for this clonotype. The chain couples TRBV6-2 or TRBV6-3 to TRBJ2-1, with D possibly being TRBD2 (5 bases). In germline, CDR1 is MNHEY, CDR2 SVGEGT. The ends were cut back, 4 bases at V and 4 bases at J, with 17 bases in the middle. The CDR3 runs to 16 residues. The CDR3 sequence is CASSLLSRGIYNEQFF. The CDR3 nucleotides are TGTGCCAGCAGTTTATTGTCACGGGGAATTTACAATGAGCAGTTCTTC.

The chain carries TRBV5-5 and TRBJ2-7; D call uncertain. V lost 0 bases, J lost 6 bases, and 19 bases lay in between. The CDR3 sequence is 16 residues long. Germline loops: CDR1 SGHKS, CDR2 YYEKEE (reference sequence). CDR3 sequence reads: CASSLGIGRTPVEQYF. Written as DNA, the CDR3 is TGTGCCAGCAGCTTGGGTATCGGCAGGACCCCTGTCGAGCAGTACTTC. The variable domain in full, completed from reference TRBV5-5 and TRBJ2-7, reads DAGVTQSPTHLIKTRGQQVTLRCSPISGHKSVSWYQQVLGQGPQFIFQYYEKEERGRGNFPDRFSARQFPNYSSELNVNALLLGDSALYLCASSLGIGRTPVEQYFGPGTRLTVT.

V usage is TRBV20-1 and J usage is TRBJ2-5; TRBD2 matches at 13 bases. V was pared by 0 bases and J by 6 bases, with 7 bases of the junction left unmatched. The CDR3 spans 16 residues. CDR1 is DFQATT and CDR2 is SNEGSKA in the germline V gene (reference sequence). Here the CDR3 DNA reads TGCAGTGCTAGAGATGTAACTAGCGGGGGGGCGAAGACCCAGTACTTC. This gives the protein CSARDVTSGGAKTQYF.

This clonotype was counted between two and nine times. The genes are TRBV5-1 and TRBJ2-3, with 12 bases fitting TRBD2. Germline CDR1 and CDR2: SGHRS and YFSETQ. V lost 3 bases, J lost 4 bases, and 12 bases stayed unmatched. This CDR3 comprises 18 residues. DNA of the CDR3: TGCGCCAGCAGCTCCCAGCCTAGCGGGGGGGCCTTGGCAGATACGCAGTATTTT. It specifies CASSSQPSGGALADTQYF.

As DNA, the CDR3 is TGTGCCAGCAGCGTAGATAATCAGGGTAATATTTTGGATGAGCAGTTCTTC. Encoded protein: CASSVDNQGNILDEQFF. This rearrangement joins TRBV9 to TRBJ2-1; D might be TRBD1 (5 bases). V was pared by 0 bases and J by 8 bases, with 21 bases between. CDR1 is SGDLS, CDR2 YYNGEE, per germline. CDR3 length: 17 amino acids.

The V call is TRBV5-4, the J call TRBJ1-2; D might be TRBD1 (6 bases). CDR1 and CDR2 (germline): SGHNT, YYREEE (reference sequence). V lost 3 bases and J 8 bases, leaving 29 bases between the germline ends. The CDR3 contains 18 residues. CDR3 nucleotide sequence: TGTGCCAGCAGCTCCGGGACAAAGGCCTCCATCCCTCTTTCGGGCTACACCTTC. This translates into CASSSGTKASIPLSGYTF.

The chain recombines TRBV6-5 with TRBJ2-7, with D perhaps matching TRBD1 (5 bases). The V gene lost 6 bases and the J gene lost 3 bases, with 9 bases spanning the gap. The CDR3 has 12 residues. Germline V gene sequence: CDR1 MNHEY, CDR2 SVGAGI. The CDR3 DNA is TGTGCCAGCAGGGCAGGGATCTACGAGCAGTACTTC. This translates into CASRAGIYEQYF.

The rearrangement links TRBV7-9 to TRBJ2-3; the D call may be TRBD1 or TRBD2 (5 bases each). Germline V gives CDR1 SEHNR, CDR2 FQNEAQ (reference sequence). CDR3 length equals 16 residues. Between the trimmed V and J ends, which lost 1 base and 4 bases, there was a span of 15 bases. The CDR3 here is CASSLEDHRGADTQYF. The DNA of the CDR3 is TGTGCCAGCAGCTTAGAGGATCATCGAGGGGCAGATACGCAGTATTTT.

The J gene is TRBJ2-5, the V gene TRBV5-1; TRBD1 aligns across 7 bases. Germline CDR1 and CDR2: SGHRS and YFSETQ. Trimming at V came to 4 bases and at J to 1 base, leaving 4 bases not matched to a gene. This CDR3 is 14 amino acids long. This chain's CDR3 is CASSPRTGQETQYF. The CDR3 nucleotides are TGCGCCAGCAGCCCCAGGACAGGCCAAGAGACCCAGTACTTC.

This clonotype has only a few counts. The V call is TRBV6-1, the J call TRBJ1-1, with a possible D match to TRBD1 (5 bases). The CDR3 contains 12 residues. Per germline, CDR1 MNHNS and CDR2 SASEGT. Trimming stripped 11 bases from V and 6 bases from J, with 16 bases between. CDR3 in DNA: TGTGCCGGGGGAGCGGGGTTGGCTGAAGCTTTCTTT. It yields the protein CAGGAGLAEAFF.

This clonotype was seen repeatedly, ten times or more. The J gene is TRBJ1-1, the V gene TRBV11-2; possible D gene TRBD1, 6 bases. There are 15 residues in the CDR3. CDR1 and CDR2 (germline): SGHAT, FQNNGV. V dropped 3 bases and J dropped 0 bases, with 11 bases sitting between them. CDR3 coding DNA: TGTGCCAGCAGCTTGACGGACAGAATGAACACTGAAGCTTTCTTT. This gives the protein CASSLTDRMNTEAFF.

This clonotype was observed a few times. This chain connects TRBV14 to TRBJ2-2; D remains unclear. V dropped 2 bases and J dropped 3 bases, with 4 bases sitting between them. Per germline, CDR1 SGHDN and CDR2 FVKESK. The CDR3 consists of 13 residues. CDR3 sequence reads: CASSQRDTGELFF. Here the CDR3 DNA reads TGTGCCAGCAGCCAACGGGACACCGGGGAGCTGTTTTTT.

In this sample, this clonotype turned up many times. V is TRBV25-1 and J is TRBJ1-2; perhaps TRBD1 as D (6 bases). The CDR3 spans 12 residues. Germline V lookup: CDR1 MGHDK, CDR2 SYGVNS. The V end was cut by 7 bases, the J end by 7 bases, with 13 bases between. The CDR3 protein is CASNEGGSGYTF. The CDR3 DNA is TGTGCCAGCAACGAAGGGGGGAGTGGCTACACCTTC.

This clonotype was detected only a few times. The genes are TRBV5-5 and TRBJ2-7; D could derive from TRBD1 or TRBD2 (5 bases each). Trimming pared 4 bases from V and 5 bases from J, leaving 16 bases between. This CDR3 is built from 14 residues. The germline V gene encodes CDR1 SGHKS and CDR2 YYEKEE (reference sequence). The CDR3 sequence is CASSPGPNTNEQYF. Here the CDR3 DNA reads TGTGCCAGCAGCCCGGGACCGAACACCAACGAGCAGTACTTC.